A single sample gave rise to the 16 T cell receptor beta chains below, sequenced in a study of cytomegalovirus exposure and HLA in healthy donors. The method was immunoSEQ multiplex PCR; TCRdb's version includes in-frame clones alone and lacks a portion of them. The data contain almost 75,000 clones, just under 85% of them singletons. The sequenced material came from PBMCs. These receptors were obtained from a man aged 25 to 40 in good health and CMV-seronegative.

The chain employs TRBV5-4 and TRBJ1-2; tentatively, D is TRBD1 (5 bases). Trimming removed 2 bases at V and 3 bases at J, with 14 bases between. CDR1 and CDR2 from the germline V gene are SGHNT and YYREEE (reference sequence). The CDR3 contains 15 residues. CDR3 DNA: TGTGCCAGCAGCTTATCCGTCCGGGGGGACTATGGCTACACCTTC. It encodes CASSLSVRGDYGYTF.

This rearrangement joins TRBV11-2 to TRBJ2-5; D may be TRBD2 (6 bases). This CDR3 spans 16 amino acids. Germline lookup yields CDR1 SGHAT and CDR2 FQNNGV. Deletions cut 5 bases from V and 6 bases from J, with 22 bases between. The chain's CDR3 is CASSLPWAGRRKTQYF. CDR3 sequence (DNA): TGTGCCAGCAGCCTCCCGTGGGCGGGGCGCCGGAAGACCCAGTACTTC. The full variable domain, in which reference TRBV11-2 and TRBJ2-5 provide the parts outside the CDR3, is EAGVAQSPRYKIIEKRQSVAFWCNPISGHATLYWYQQILGQGPKLLIQFQNNGVVDDSQLPKDRFSAERLKGVDSTLKIQPAKLEDSAVYLCASSLPWAGRRKTQYFGPGTRLLVL.

V gene TRBV30 combines with J gene TRBJ1-2, with D tentatively TRBD1 (5 bases). Trimming pared 3 bases from V and 7 bases from J, leaving 12 bases between. This CDR3 spans 12 amino acids. The V gene's germline CDR1 is GTSNPN and CDR2 SVGIG (reference sequence). The CDR3 DNA is TGTGCCTGGAGCGTGGGGCGGGGTGGCTACACCTTC. It is translated as CAWSVGRGGYTF.

The V call is TRBV11-3, the J call TRBJ2-2, with D perhaps matching TRBD2 (7 bases). Germline V gives CDR1 SGHNT, CDR2 YENEEA. The CDR3 has 14 residues. With 5 bases removed from V and 6 bases from J, the gap between germline ends came to 13 bases. The CDR3 DNA reads TGTGCCAGCAGCGCTAAAGGGGGGGCCGGGGAGCTGTTTTTT. It encodes CASSAKGGAGELFF. Looking up the rest from reference TRBV11-3 and TRBJ2-2 gives the full variable domain: EAGVVQSPRYKIIEKKQPVAFWCNPISGHNTLYWYLQNLGQGPELLIRYENEEAVDDSQLPKDRFSAERLKGVDSTLKIQPAELGDSAVYLCASSAKGGAGELFFGEGSRLTVL.

CDR3 loop: CASSVRGALNYGYTF. CDR3 sequence (DNA): TGCGCCAGCAGCGTCAGGGGAGCGTTGAACTATGGCTACACCTTC. This chain joins TRBV5-1 and TRBJ1-2; TRBD1 is a possible D gene (6 bases). The CDR3 has 15 residues. V shed 4 bases and J shed 2 bases, with 15 bases lying between them. Germline values: CDR1 SGHRS, CDR2 YFSETQ.

J is TRBJ1-2 and V is TRBV4-1; D uncertain. CDR3 length: 15 residues. With 2 bases removed from V and 4 bases from J, the gap between germline ends came to 14 bases. Germline V gene data show CDR1 as MGHRA and CDR2 as YSYEKL. CDR3 nucleotide sequence: TGCGCCAGCAGCCAAATTCGGGAGGGAGGCTATGGCTACACCTTC. Translated, it gives CASSQIREGGYGYTF.

The DNA for the CDR3 is TGTGCCAGCTCACTGGTTGGCCACATCAACACCGGGGAGCTGTTTTTT. Its translation: CASSLVGHINTGELFF. The chain is built from TRBV18 and TRBJ2-2, with unresolved D. Germline V gives CDR1 KGHSH, CDR2 LQKENI. V was clipped by 4 bases and J by 2 bases, with 14 bases between them. The CDR3 contains 16 residues.

This clone was seen a handful of times. The chain carries TRBV12-5 and TRBJ2-1, with D perhaps matching TRBD2 (5 bases). Trimming shortened V by 5 bases and J by 6 bases, and 11 bases separated the two germline ends. The CDR3 consists of 13 residues. Germline CDR1 LGHNT, CDR2 FRNRAP. In DNA, the CDR3 is TGTGCTAGTGGTCCCCGGGGAATCAATGAGCAGTTCTTC. Translation: CASGPRGINEQFF.

J is TRBJ1-4 and V is TRBV18; the match to TRBD1 covers 9 bases. Germline loops: CDR1 KGHSH, CDR2 LQKENI. CDR3 length: 15 residues. The J segment lost 5 bases and the V segment lost 3 bases, leaving 4 bases of the junction unmatched. The CDR3 reads CASSPNRGRNEKLFF. DNA for the CDR3: TGTGCCAGCTCACCGAACAGGGGGCGAAATGAAAAACTGTTTTTT.

This sequence joins TRBV4-3 and TRBJ1-4, with D unclear. V was trimmed by 5 bases and J by 0 bases, leaving 16 bases between them. The germline gives CDR1 LGHNA, CDR2 YSLEER. The CDR3 is made up of 17 amino acids. The CDR3 DNA reads as TGCGCCAGCAGCGCCGGGCGGGTGGCTGCAACTAATGAAAAACTGTTTTTT. As protein: CASSAGRVAATNEKLFF.

This clone was seen more than once but under ten times. The chain is built from TRBV7-2 and TRBJ2-1; 10 nucleotides agree with TRBD1. V lost 6 bases, J lost 3 bases, and 2 bases stayed unmatched. CDR1 is SGHTA and CDR2 is FQGNSA in the germline V gene. CDR3 length: 14 residues. This CDR3 is CASRDRGLYNEQFF. The CDR3, as DNA: TGTGCCAGCAGAGACAGGGGGCTCTACAATGAGCAGTTCTTC.

This clone was observed at least ten times. CDR3 loop: CASSREENTEAFF. The CDR3 coding sequence is TGTGCCAGCAGTCGGGAAGAGAACACTGAAGCTTTCTTT. The genes are TRBV6-4 and TRBJ1-1; no reliable D call. V shed 5 bases and J shed 1 base, with 8 bases lying between them. Germline V lookup: CDR1 MRHNA, CDR2 SNTAGT. The CDR3 totals 13 residues.

The chain has TRBV18 and TRBJ1-1, with 9 positions matching TRBD1. The germline CDR1 and CDR2 sequences are KGHSH and LQKENI. CDR3 length equals 14 residues. V was clipped by 4 bases and J by 5 bases; unmatched bases: 5. As DNA, the CDR3 is TGTGCCAGCTCACTCCGGACAGGGGAAACTGAAGCTTTCTTT. Translated, it gives CASSLRTGETEAFF.

The chain has TRBV19 and TRBJ1-1; 8 bases match TRBD1. Trimming removed 6 bases from V and 3 bases from J; junction bases left unmatched: 9. The germline V gene has CDR1 LNHDA and CDR2 SQIVND (reference sequence). CDR3 length equals 15 residues. The CDR3 loop reads CASRYLDRVDTEAFF. DNA of the CDR3: TGTGCCAGTAGATACCTGGACAGGGTCGACACTGAAGCTTTCTTT.

The V call is TRBV19, the J call TRBJ2-7, with TRBD1 matching over 9 bases. Per the germline V gene, CDR1 is LNHDA and CDR2 is SQIVND (reference sequence). J gave up 4 bases and V 4 bases, and 5 bases lay outside the gene matches. There are 14 residues in the CDR3. CDR3 region: CASSREGQGYEQYF. As DNA, the CDR3 is TGTGCCAGTAGTAGGGAAGGACAGGGGTACGAGCAGTACTTC.

This chain connects TRBV7-2 to TRBJ1-1, with 7 bases fitting TRBD1. The CDR3 consists of 13 residues. Germline V CDR1 and CDR2: SGHTA, FQGNSA. Trimming cost V 5 bases and J 10 bases; bases outside gene matches: 10. As DNA, the CDR3 is TGTGCCAGCAGCCCAAACAGGGGAATGGTAGCTTTCTTT. It yields the protein CASSPNRGMVAFF.